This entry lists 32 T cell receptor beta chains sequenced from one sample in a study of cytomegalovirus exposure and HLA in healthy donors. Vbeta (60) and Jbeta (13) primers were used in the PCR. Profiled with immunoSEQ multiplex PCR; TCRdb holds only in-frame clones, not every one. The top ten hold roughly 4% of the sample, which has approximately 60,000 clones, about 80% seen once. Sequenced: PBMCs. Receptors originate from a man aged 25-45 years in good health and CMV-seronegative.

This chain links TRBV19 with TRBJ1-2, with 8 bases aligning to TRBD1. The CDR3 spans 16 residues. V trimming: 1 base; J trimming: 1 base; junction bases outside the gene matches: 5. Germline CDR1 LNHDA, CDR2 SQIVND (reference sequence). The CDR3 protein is CASSIVDRDGNYGYTF. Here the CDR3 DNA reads TGTGCCAGTAGTATAGTGGACAGGGACGGTAACTATGGCTACACCTTC.

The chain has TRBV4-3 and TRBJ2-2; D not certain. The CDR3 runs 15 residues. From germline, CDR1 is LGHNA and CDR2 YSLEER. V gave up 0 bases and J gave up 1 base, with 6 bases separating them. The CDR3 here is CASSQDRVNTGELFF. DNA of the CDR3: TGCGCCAGCAGCCAAGATCGGGTGAACACCGGGGAGCTGTTTTTT.

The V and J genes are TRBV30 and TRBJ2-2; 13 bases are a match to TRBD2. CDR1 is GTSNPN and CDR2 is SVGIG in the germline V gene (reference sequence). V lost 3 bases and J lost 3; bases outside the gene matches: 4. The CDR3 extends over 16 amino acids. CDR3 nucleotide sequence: TGTGCCTGGAGCCCCGGACTAGCGGGAGACACCGGGGAGCTGTTTTTT. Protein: CAWSPGLAGDTGELFF. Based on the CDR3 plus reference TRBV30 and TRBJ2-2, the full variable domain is SQTIHQWPATLVQPVGSPLSLECTVEGTSNPNLYWYRQAAGRGLQLLFYSVGIGQISSEVPQNLSASRPQDRQFILSSKKLLLSDSGFYLCAWSPGLAGDTGELFFGEGSRLTVL.

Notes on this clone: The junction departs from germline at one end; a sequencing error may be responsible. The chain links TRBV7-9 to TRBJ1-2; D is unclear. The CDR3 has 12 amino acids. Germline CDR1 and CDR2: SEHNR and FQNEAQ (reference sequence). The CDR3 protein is CASSLDPSEGSF. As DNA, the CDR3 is TGTGCCAGCAGCTTAGATCCGAGTGAGGGAAGTTTC.

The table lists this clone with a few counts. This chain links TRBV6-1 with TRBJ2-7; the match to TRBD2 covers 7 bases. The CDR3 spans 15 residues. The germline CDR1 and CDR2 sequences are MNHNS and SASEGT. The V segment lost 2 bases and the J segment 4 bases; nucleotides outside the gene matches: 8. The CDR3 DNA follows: TGTGCCAGCAGTGAACCGGGACGGGGAGGGTACGAGCAGTACTTC. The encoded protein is CASSEPGRGGYEQYF.

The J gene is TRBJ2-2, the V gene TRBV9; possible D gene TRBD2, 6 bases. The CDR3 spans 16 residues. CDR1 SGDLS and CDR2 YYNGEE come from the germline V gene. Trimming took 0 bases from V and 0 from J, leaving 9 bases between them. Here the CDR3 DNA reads TGTGCCAGCAGCGTAGATGGGGGGTCGAACACCGGGGAGCTGTTTTTT. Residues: CASSVDGGSNTGELFF.

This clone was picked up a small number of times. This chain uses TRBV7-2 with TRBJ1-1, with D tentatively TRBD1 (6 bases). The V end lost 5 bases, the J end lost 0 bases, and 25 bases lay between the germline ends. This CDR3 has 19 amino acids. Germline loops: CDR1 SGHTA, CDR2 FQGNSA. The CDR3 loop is CASSDSKGVRLIMNTEAFF. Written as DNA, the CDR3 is TGTGCCAGCAGCGACAGTAAGGGGGTCCGATTAATCATGAACACTGAAGCTTTCTTT.

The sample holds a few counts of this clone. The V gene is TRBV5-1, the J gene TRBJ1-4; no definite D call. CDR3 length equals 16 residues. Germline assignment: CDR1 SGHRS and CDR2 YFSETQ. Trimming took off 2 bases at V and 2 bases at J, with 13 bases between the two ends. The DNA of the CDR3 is TGCGCCAGCAGCTTTAATTCGGCGGCGACTAATGAAAAACTGTTTTTT. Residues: CASSFNSAATNEKLFF.

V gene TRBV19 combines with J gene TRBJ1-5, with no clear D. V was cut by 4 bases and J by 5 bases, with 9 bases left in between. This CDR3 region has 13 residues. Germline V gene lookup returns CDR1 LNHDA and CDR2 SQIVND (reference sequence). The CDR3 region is CASSTNSDQPQHF. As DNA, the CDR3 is TGTGCCAGTAGTACCAATTCGGATCAGCCCCAGCATTTT.

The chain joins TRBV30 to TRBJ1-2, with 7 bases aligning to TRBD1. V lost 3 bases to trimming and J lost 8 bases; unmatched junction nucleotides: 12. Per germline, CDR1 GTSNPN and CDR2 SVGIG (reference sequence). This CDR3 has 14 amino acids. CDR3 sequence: CAWSNRQGKFGYTF. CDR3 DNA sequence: TGTGCCTGGAGCAATAGACAGGGAAAATTCGGCTACACCTTC.

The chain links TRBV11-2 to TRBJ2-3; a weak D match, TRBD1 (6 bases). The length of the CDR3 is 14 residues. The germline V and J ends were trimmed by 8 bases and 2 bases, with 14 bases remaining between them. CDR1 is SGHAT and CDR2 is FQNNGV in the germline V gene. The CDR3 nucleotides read TGTGCCAGCCGTACAGGGCCCGACACAGATACGCAGTATTTT. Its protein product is CASRTGPDTDTQYF. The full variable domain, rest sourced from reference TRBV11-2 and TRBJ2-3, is EAGVAQSPRYKIIEKRQSVAFWCNPISGHATLYWYQQILGQGPKLLIQFQNNGVVDDSQLPKDRFSAERLKGVDSTLKIQPAKLEDSAVYLCASRTGPDTDTQYFGPGTRLTVL.

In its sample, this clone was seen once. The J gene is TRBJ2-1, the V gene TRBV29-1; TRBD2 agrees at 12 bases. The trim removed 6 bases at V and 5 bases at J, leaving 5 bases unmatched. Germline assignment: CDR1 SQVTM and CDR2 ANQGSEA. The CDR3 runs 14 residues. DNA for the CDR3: TGCAGCGTCGCGGGACTAGCGGGCAACAATGAGCAGTTCTTC. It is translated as CSVAGLAGNNEQFF.

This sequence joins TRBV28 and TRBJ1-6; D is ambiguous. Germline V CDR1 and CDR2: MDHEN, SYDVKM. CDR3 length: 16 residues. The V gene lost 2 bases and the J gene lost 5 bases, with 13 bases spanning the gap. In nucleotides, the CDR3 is TGTGCCAGCAGTTTAGGTGGGAGAAATCATAATTCACCCCTCCACTTT. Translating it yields CASSLGGRNHNSPLHF.

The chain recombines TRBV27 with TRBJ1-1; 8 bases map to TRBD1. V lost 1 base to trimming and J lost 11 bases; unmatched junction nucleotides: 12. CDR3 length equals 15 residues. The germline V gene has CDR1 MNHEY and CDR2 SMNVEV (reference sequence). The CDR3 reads CASSLYRLGQGQAFF. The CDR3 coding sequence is TGTGCCAGCAGTTTATACCGCCTCGGACAGGGACAGGCTTTCTTT.

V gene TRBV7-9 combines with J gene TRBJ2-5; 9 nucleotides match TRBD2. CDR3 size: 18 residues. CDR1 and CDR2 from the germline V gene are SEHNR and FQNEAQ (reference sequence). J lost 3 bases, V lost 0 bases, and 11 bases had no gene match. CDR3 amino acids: CASSLALASGTRKETQYF. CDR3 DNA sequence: TGTGCCAGCAGCTTAGCGTTGGCTAGCGGGACCCGAAAAGAGACCCAGTACTTC. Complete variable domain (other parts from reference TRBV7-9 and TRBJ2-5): DTGVSQNPRHKITKRGQNVTFRCDPISEHNRLYWYRQTLGQGPEFLTYFQNEAQLEKSRLLSDRFSAERPKGSFSTLEIQRTEQGDSAMYLCASSLALASGTRKETQYFGPGTRLLVL.

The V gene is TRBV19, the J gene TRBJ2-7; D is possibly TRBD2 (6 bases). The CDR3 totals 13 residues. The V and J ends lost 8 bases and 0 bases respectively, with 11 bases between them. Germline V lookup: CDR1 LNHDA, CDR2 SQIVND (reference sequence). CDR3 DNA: TGTGCCAGTTCGGGGGAGATCTCCTACGAGCAGTACTTC. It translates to CASSGEISYEQYF.

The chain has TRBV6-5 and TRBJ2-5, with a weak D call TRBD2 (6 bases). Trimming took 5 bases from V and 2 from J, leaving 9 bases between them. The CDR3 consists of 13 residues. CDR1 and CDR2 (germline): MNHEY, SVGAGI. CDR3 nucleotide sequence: TGTGCCAGCAGTGGGACTGGACAAGAGACCCAGTACTTC. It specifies CASSGTGQETQYF.

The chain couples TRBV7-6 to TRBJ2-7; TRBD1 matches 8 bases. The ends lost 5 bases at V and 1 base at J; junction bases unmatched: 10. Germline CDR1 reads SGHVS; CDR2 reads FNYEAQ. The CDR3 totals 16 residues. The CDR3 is CASSPGPGTGSYEQYF. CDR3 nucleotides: TGTGCCAGCAGCCCAGGCCCCGGGACAGGATCCTACGAGCAGTACTTC.

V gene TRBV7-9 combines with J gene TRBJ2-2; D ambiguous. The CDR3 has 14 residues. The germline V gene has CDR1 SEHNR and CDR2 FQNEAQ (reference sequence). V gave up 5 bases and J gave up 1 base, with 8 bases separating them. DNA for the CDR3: TGTGCCAGCAGCCTAGGCGGGAACACCGGGGAGCTGTTTTTT. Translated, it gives CASSLGGNTGELFF.

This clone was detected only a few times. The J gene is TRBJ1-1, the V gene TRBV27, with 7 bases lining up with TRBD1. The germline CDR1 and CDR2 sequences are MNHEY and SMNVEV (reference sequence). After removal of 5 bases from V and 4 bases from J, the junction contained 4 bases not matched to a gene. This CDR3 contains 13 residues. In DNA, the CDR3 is TGTGCCAGCAGTCCACCAGGGGGCACTGAAGCTTTCTTT. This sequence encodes CASSPPGGTEAFF.

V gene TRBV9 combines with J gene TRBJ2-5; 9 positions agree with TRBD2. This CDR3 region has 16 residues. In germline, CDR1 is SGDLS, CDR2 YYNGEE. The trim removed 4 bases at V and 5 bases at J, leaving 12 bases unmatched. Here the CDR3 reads CASSPPASGIGETQYF. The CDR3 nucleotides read TGTGCCAGCAGCCCGCCGGCTAGCGGGATTGGGGAGACCCAGTACTTC.

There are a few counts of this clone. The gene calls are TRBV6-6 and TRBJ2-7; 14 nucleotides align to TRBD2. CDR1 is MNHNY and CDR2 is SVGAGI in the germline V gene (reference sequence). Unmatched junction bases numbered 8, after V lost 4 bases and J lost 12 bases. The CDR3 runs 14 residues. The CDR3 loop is CASSSGLAGAFGYF. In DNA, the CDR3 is TGTGCCAGCAGTTCGGGACTAGCGGGGGCCTTCGGGTACTTC.

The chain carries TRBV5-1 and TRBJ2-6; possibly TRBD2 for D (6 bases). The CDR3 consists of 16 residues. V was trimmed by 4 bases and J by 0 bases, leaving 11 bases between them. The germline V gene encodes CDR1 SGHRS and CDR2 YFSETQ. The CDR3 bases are TGCGCCAGCAGCCCCTGGGAGGTCTCTGGGGCCAACGTCCTGACTTTC. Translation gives CASSPWEVSGANVLTF. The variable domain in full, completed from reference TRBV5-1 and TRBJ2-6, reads KAGVTQTPRYLIKTRGQQVTLSCSPISGHRSVSWYQQTPGQGLQFLFEYFSETQRNKGNFPGRFSGRQFSNSRSEMNVSTLELGDSALYLCASSPWEVSGANVLTFGAGSRLTVL.

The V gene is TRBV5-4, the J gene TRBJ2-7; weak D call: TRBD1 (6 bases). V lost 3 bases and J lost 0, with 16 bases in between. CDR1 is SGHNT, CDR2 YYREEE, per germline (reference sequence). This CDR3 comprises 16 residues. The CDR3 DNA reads TGTGCCAGCAGCTCCCCAAGGACAGAATCCTCCTACGAGCAGTACTTC. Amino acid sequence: CASSSPRTESSYEQYF.

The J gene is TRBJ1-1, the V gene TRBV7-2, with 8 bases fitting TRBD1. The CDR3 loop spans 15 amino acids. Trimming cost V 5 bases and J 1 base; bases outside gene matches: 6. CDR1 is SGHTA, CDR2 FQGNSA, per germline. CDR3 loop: CASSAAGTGNTEAFF. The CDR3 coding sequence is TGTGCCAGCAGCGCCGCGGGGACAGGGAACACTGAAGCTTTCTTT.

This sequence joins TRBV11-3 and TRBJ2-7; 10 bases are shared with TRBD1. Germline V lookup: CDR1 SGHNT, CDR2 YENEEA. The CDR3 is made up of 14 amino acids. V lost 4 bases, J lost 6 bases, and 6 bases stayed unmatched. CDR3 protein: CASSSGTGAVEQYF. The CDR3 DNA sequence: TGTGCCAGCAGCTCCGGGACAGGGGCTGTCGAGCAGTACTTC. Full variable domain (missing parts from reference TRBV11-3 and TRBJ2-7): EAGVVQSPRYKIIEKKQPVAFWCNPISGHNTLYWYLQNLGQGPELLIRYENEEAVDDSQLPKDRFSAERLKGVDSTLKIQPAELGDSAVYLCASSSGTGAVEQYFGPGTRLTVT.

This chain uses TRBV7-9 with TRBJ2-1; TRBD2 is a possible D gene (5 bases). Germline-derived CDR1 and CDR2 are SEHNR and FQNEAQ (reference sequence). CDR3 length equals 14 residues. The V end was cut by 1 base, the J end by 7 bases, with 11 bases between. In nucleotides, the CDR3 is TGTGCCAGCAGCTTAGACGGGATCGGGAATGAGCAGTTCTTC. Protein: CASSLDGIGNEQFF.

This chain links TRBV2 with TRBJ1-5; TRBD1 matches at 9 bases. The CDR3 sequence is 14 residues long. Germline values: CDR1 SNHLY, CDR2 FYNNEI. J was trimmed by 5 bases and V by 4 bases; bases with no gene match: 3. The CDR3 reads CASSGTGGHQPQHF. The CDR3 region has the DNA TGTGCCAGCAGTGGCACAGGGGGCCATCAGCCCCAGCATTTT. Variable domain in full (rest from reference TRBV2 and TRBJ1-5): EPEVTQTPSHQVTQMGQEVILRCVPISNHLYFYWYRQILGQKVEFLVSFYNNEISEKSEIFDDQFSVERPDGSNFTLKIRSTKLEDSAMYFCASSGTGGHQPQHFGDGTRLSIL.

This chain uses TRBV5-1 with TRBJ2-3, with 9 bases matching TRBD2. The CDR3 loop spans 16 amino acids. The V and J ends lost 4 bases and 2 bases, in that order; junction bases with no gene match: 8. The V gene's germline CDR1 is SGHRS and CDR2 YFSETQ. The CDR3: CASSPLTSGPTDTQYF. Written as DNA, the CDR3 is TGCGCCAGCAGCCCACTGACTAGCGGCCCCACAGATACGCAGTATTTT.

In DNA, the CDR3 is TGTGCCAGTAGGGCGGGACTAGCGGGCACAGATACGCAGTATTTT. It encodes CASRAGLAGTDTQYF. V gene TRBV19 combines with J gene TRBJ2-3, with 11 nucleotides matching TRBD2. V lost 6 bases and J lost 1; bases outside the gene matches: 3. Looked up from germline, CDR1 is LNHDA and CDR2 is SQIVND (reference sequence). CDR3 length equals 15 residues.

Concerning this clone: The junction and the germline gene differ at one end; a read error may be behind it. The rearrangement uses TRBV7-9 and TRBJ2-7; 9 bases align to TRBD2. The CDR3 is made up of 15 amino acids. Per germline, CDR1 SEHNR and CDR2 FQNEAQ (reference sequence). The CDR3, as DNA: TGTTCCAGCAGCTTAGTAGCGGGAGTCCTATCCGAGCAGTACTTC. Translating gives CSSSLVAGVLSEQYF.

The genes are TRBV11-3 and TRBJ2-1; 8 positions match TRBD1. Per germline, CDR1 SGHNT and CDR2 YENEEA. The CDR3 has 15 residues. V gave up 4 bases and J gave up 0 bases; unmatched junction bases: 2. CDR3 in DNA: TGTGCCAGCAGCTCGGGACAGGACTCCTACAATGAGCAGTTCTTC. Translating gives CASSSGQDSYNEQFF. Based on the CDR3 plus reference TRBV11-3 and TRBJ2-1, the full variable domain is EAGVVQSPRYKIIEKKQPVAFWCNPISGHNTLYWYLQNLGQGPELLIRYENEEAVDDSQLPKDRFSAERLKGVDSTLKIQPAELGDSAVYLCASSSGQDSYNEQFFGPGTRLTVL.